The clone carrying this TCR beta chain was seen a handful of times. Its antigen is unknown. Bulk TCR library preparation followed previously described methods with listed TCR primers. TCRdb re-analysed the PCR reads in MiXCR, keeping a single row per CDR3 protein. This table has 250,000 to 400,000 distinct CDR3 sequences, around 21% appearing once. This record comes from a study of molecular identifiers for immune sequencing clone quantification. Points from the study as a whole: Over 98% of effector molecules, but under 1% in naive cells, were held by clones with more than 20 RNA copies.

For naive CD8 T cells, sorting used the CD8+CD4-CCR7+CD45RA+ phenotype. Germline CDR1 and CDR2: SEHNR and FQNEAQ (reference sequence). The CDR3 contains 14 residues. The V and J ends lost 5 bases and 0 bases respectively, with 8 bases between them. V gene TRBV7-9 combines with J gene TRBJ2-1; D might be TRBD1 (6 bases). The sample consisted of naive CD8+ T cells from blood, with Jurkat cell RNA spiked in. Documented subset: FACS-sorted CD8+CD4-CCR7+CD45RA+ naive T cells. The clonotype originates from a human donor in good health. Some libraries in this study had Jurkat cell RNA spiked in. The CDR3 nucleotides are TGTGCCAGCAGCGGACAGAGCTCCTACAATGAGCAGTTCTTC. This codes for CASSGQSSYNEQFF.